The 30 T cell receptor beta chains listed next were all sequenced from one sample in a study of CD8 T cells in Susac syndrome. With random hexamers, reverse transcription was performed on about 0.45 to 1 ug of RNA. TCRdb re-analysed the immunoSEQ multiplex PCR reads in MiXCR, keeping a single row per CDR3 protein. The table shows about 200,000 distinct CDR3 sequences, with over 90% occurring only once. Sequencing was done on a sample of CD4+ T cells from PBMCs. These receptors came from a human donor with multiple sclerosis.

The genes are TRBV5-1 and TRBJ1-6, with D perhaps TRBD1 (5 bases). CDR3 length: 14 residues. With 4 bases removed from V and 6 bases from J, the gap between germline ends came to 11 bases. The germline V gene encodes CDR1 SGHRS and CDR2 YFSETQ. CDR3 protein: CASSPPGTNSPLHF. As DNA, the CDR3 is TGCGCCAGCAGCCCGCCAGGGACTAATTCACCCCTCCACTTT.

The J gene is TRBJ1-2, the V gene TRBV29-1, with D possibly matching TRBD1 (5 bases). The CDR3 consists of 12 residues. Germline CDR1 SQVTM, CDR2 ANQGSEA. V was cut by 2 bases and J by 9 bases, with 13 bases left in between. This CDR3 reads CSVETNRGSYTF. As DNA, the CDR3 is TGCAGCGTTGAAACAAATAGGGGTAGCTACACCTTC.

The CDR3 region is CASSFQREGQFF. CDR3 coding DNA: TGTGCCAGCAGCTTTCAGAGGGAGGGCCAGTTCTTC. J is TRBJ2-5 and V is TRBV7-9; 7 bases line up with TRBD2. The J call may be incorrect, as the DNA end agrees better with TRBJ2-1. Germline V lookup: CDR1 SEHNR, CDR2 FQNEAQ (reference sequence). This CDR3 has 12 amino acids.

The V gene is TRBV12-3 or TRBV12-4, the J gene TRBJ1-2; TRBD1 is a possible D gene (5 bases). This CDR3 has 13 amino acids. Trimming removed 4 bases at V and 8 bases at J, with 14 bases between. DNA of the CDR3: TGTGCCAGCAGTTCGGGCAGGGCCGTCGGCTACACCTTC. Translation: CASSSGRAVGYTF.

The chain joins TRBV4-1 to TRBJ1-2; tentatively, D is TRBD1 (6 bases). This CDR3 is built from 15 residues. CDR1 is MGHRA, CDR2 YSYEKL, per germline. V lost 1 base, J lost 0 bases, and 9 bases lay in between. Written as DNA, the CDR3 is TGCGCCAGCAGCCAAGCGTGGACAGCTAACTATGGCTACACCTTC. Amino acids: CASSQAWTANYGYTF.

J is TRBJ1-2 and V is TRBV7-9; the D is unclear. Trimming removed 1 base at V and 7 bases at J, with 13 bases between. CDR1 SEHNR and CDR2 FQNEAQ come from the germline V gene (reference sequence). This CDR3 contains 14 residues. CDR3 in DNA: TGTGCCAGCAGCTTAGGCTCTAGGGAAGTTGGCTACACCTTC. Encoded protein: CASSLGSREVGYTF.

Only one count was recorded for this clonotype. J is TRBJ2-5 and V is TRBV29-1; maybe TRBD1 (6 bases). The CDR3 covers 12 residues. Germline CDR1 is SQVTM and CDR2 is ANQGSEA. Trimming removed 7 bases at V and 1 base at J, with 10 bases between. The CDR3 loop is CSGGQIQETQYF. Written as DNA, the CDR3 is TGCAGCGGTGGACAGATCCAAGAGACCCAGTACTTC.

The chain joins TRBV24-1 to TRBJ2-3, with 7 nucleotides matching TRBD1. The CDR3 loop spans 16 amino acids. Germline V gives CDR1 KGHDR, CDR2 SFDVKD. V trimming: 2 bases; J trimming: 2 bases; junction bases outside the gene matches: 6. This CDR3 reads CATSDSWDRFTDTQYF. The CDR3 nucleotides are TGTGCCACCAGTGATTCCTGGGACAGATTCACAGATACGCAGTATTTT.

The chain joins TRBV19 to TRBJ1-2; D call uncertain. V lost 7 bases to trimming and J lost 7 bases, with 22 bases between them. This CDR3 is 15 amino acids long. Germline V gene data show CDR1 as LNHDA and CDR2 as SQIVND (reference sequence). CDR3 protein: CASTPFHGLGGGYTF. CDR3 in DNA: TGTGCCAGTACCCCTTTTCACGGCCTGGGCGGTGGCTACACCTTC.

For the CDR3, the DNA is TGCAGCGTTGAAAGGACAGGGGGAGAGACCCAGTACTTC. It translates to CSVERTGGETQYF. This chain uses TRBV29-1 with TRBJ2-5, with 10 nucleotides matching TRBD1. Germline V lookup: CDR1 SQVTM, CDR2 ANQGSEA. The CDR3 consists of 13 residues. V dropped 2 bases and J dropped 4; count of bases not matched to a gene: 1. Variable domain in full (rest from reference TRBV29-1 and TRBJ2-5): SAVISQKPSRDICQRGTSLTIQCQVDSQVTMMFWYRQQPGQSLTLIATANQGSEATYESGFVIDKFPISRPNLTFSTLTVSNMSPEDSSIYLCSVERTGGETQYFGPGTRLLVL.

The V call is TRBV20-1, the J call TRBJ2-7; tentatively, D is TRBD1 (6 bases). The V end lost 4 bases, the J end lost 1 base, and 8 bases lay between the germline ends. The V gene's germline CDR1 is DFQATT and CDR2 SNEGSKA (reference sequence). This CDR3 comprises 12 residues. The CDR3 reads CSANRESYEQYF. CDR3 DNA: TGCAGTGCTAACAGGGAGTCCTACGAGCAGTACTTC.

V gene TRBV20-1 combines with J gene TRBJ2-6; TRBD2 might be the D (5 bases). Germline CDR1 DFQATT, CDR2 SNEGSKA (reference sequence). V lost 3 bases, J lost 0 bases, and 15 bases lay in between. The CDR3 loop spans 17 amino acids. The CDR3 loop reads CSASGGYGPSGANVLTF. Written as DNA, the CDR3 is TGCAGTGCTAGTGGCGGGTATGGGCCCTCTGGGGCCAACGTCCTGACTTTC.

The table lists this clonotype with a count of one. The chain uses TRBV29-1 and TRBJ2-1, with TRBD2 identical over 11 bases. V was pared by 6 bases and J by 4 bases, with 17 bases of the junction left unmatched. Germline lookup yields CDR1 SQVTM and CDR2 ANQGSEA. CDR3 length equals 18 residues. CDR3 amino acids: CSVQALLLAGGKYNEQFF. As DNA, the CDR3 is TGCAGCGTGCAGGCCCTTCTTTTAGCGGGAGGGAAATACAATGAGCAGTTCTTC.

The chain has TRBV27 and TRBJ2-7; 11 nucleotides line up with TRBD2. J lost 0 bases, V lost 6 bases, and 4 bases had no gene match. CDR1 is MNHEY, CDR2 SMNVEV, per germline (reference sequence). This CDR3 has 15 residues. The CDR3 protein is CASRRTSGPSYEQYF. In DNA form, the CDR3 reads TGTGCCAGCAGGCGGACTAGCGGGCCCTCCTACGAGCAGTACTTC.

The chain recombines TRBV4-1 with TRBJ1-2, with D unclear. From germline, CDR1 is MGHRA and CDR2 YSYEKL. The V end lost 1 base, the J end lost 4 bases, and 10 bases lay between the germline ends. This CDR3 comprises 14 residues. DNA of the CDR3: TGCGCCAGCAGCCAAGCGTTGGCATTCTATGGCTACACCTTC. Its translation: CASSQALAFYGYTF.

DNA for the CDR3: TGTGCCAGCAGCTTTTTGGCGTCGGGCACAGATACGCAGTATTTT. Its protein product is CASSFLASGTDTQYF. This sequence joins TRBV7-9 and TRBJ2-3; no clear D. V lost 3 bases to trimming and J lost 1 base, with 11 bases between them. The CDR3 has 15 amino acids. The germline V gene has CDR1 SEHNR and CDR2 FQNEAQ (reference sequence).

This chain connects TRBV30 to TRBJ1-2, with D possibly matching TRBD1 (6 bases). With 4 bases removed from V and 8 bases from J, the gap between germline ends came to 17 bases. The length of the CDR3 is 13 residues. Germline V gene lookup returns CDR1 GTSNPN and CDR2 SVGIG (reference sequence). Written as DNA, the CDR3 is TGTGCCTGGATACGGCAGGGGCCTAAAGGCTACACCTTC. Protein product: CAWIRQGPKGYTF.

V and J are TRBV30 and TRBJ2-7; 9 bases are shared with TRBD1. The V segment lost 5 bases and the J segment 4 bases; nucleotides outside the gene matches: 6. CDR1 GTSNPN and CDR2 SVGIG come from the germline V gene (reference sequence). This CDR3 is built from 13 residues. The CDR3 reads CAWCYRGHYEQYF. CDR3 coding DNA: TGTGCCTGGTGCTACAGGGGGCATTACGAGCAGTACTTC.

The rearrangement links TRBV6-2 or TRBV6-3 to TRBJ1-1; D ambiguous. Germline CDR1 MNHEY, CDR2 SVGEGT. The CDR3 totals 14 residues. V was pared by 4 bases and J by 0 bases, with 9 bases between. Here the CDR3 reads CASSSPGLNTEAFF. CDR3 DNA sequence: TGTGCCAGCAGTTCCCCGGGATTGAACACTGAAGCTTTCTTT.

This sequence joins TRBV3-1 and TRBJ2-3; a weak D match, TRBD2 (5 bases). This CDR3 is 16 amino acids long. Per germline, CDR1 LGHDT and CDR2 YNNKEL (reference sequence). The V gene lost 4 bases and the J gene lost 0 bases, with 14 bases spanning the gap. The CDR3 loop reads CASSPPQRASTDTQYF. The CDR3 DNA reads TGTGCCAGCAGCCCCCCTCAGAGGGCTAGCACAGATACGCAGTATTTT.

The CDR3 DNA is TGTGCCAGCCGCGATGACAATGAGCAGTTCTTC. This translates into CASRDDNEQFF. The chain employs TRBV2 and TRBJ2-1; no clear D. CDR1 and CDR2 from the germline V gene are SNHLY and FYNNEI. The CDR3 is 11 amino acids. The ends were cut back, 8 bases at V and 5 bases at J, with 7 bases in the middle.

The chain is built from TRBV30 and TRBJ1-6, with D perhaps matching TRBD1 (6 bases). Germline lookup yields CDR1 GTSNPN and CDR2 SVGIG (reference sequence). CDR3 length: 15 amino acids. V was clipped by 2 bases and J by 3 bases, with 11 bases between them. The CDR3 spells CAWSTGNNYNSPLHF. The CDR3 DNA reads TGTGCCTGGAGTACAGGGAACAACTATAATTCACCCCTCCACTTT.

This rearrangement joins TRBV3-1 to TRBJ1-2, with a weak D call TRBD1 (6 bases). CDR1 LGHDT and CDR2 YNNKEL come from the germline V gene (reference sequence). V lost 1 base, J lost 8 bases, and 17 bases lay in between. The CDR3 is 15 amino acids. As DNA, the CDR3 is TGTGCCAGCAGCCAAGGAAATTTGGGAGGGGGAGGCTACACCTTC. Protein product: CASSQGNLGGGGYTF.

The chain uses TRBV11-2 and TRBJ1-5; D ambiguous. The germline gives CDR1 SGHAT, CDR2 FQNNGV. The CDR3 length is 13 residues. Deletions cut 5 bases from V and 2 bases from J, with 7 bases between. The CDR3 DNA reads as TGTGCCAGCAGCGAAGGGCGCAATCAGCCCCAGCATTTT. The encoded protein is CASSEGRNQPQHF. The variable domain in full, completed from reference TRBV11-2 and TRBJ1-5, reads EAGVAQSPRYKIIEKRQSVAFWCNPISGHATLYWYQQILGQGPKLLIQFQNNGVVDDSQLPKDRFSAERLKGVDSTLKIQPAKLEDSAVYLCASSEGRNQPQHFGDGTRLSIL.

The chain recombines TRBV3-1 with TRBJ2-7; D not certain. Germline assignment: CDR1 LGHDT and CDR2 YNNKEL (reference sequence). The CDR3 covers 14 residues. V lost 4 bases, J lost 2 bases, and 12 bases lay in between. Here the CDR3 DNA reads TGTGCCAGCAGCCTGACCCATGACGCCTACGAGCAGTACTTC. This codes for CASSLTHDAYEQYF.

In DNA, the CDR3 is TGCAGTGCTAGAGATTATAAGCGGGGGGGCGATACGCAGTATTTT. It encodes CSARDYKRGGDTQYF. V is TRBV20-1 and J is TRBJ2-3; the match to TRBD2 covers 10 bases. V trimming: 0 bases; J trimming: 6 bases; junction bases outside the gene matches: 6. This CDR3 spans 15 amino acids. CDR1 and CDR2 from the germline V gene are DFQATT and SNEGSKA (reference sequence).

This rearrangement joins TRBV7-9 to TRBJ2-2; 13 bases line up with TRBD2. This CDR3 has 18 amino acids. J lost 1 base, V lost 5 bases, and 7 bases had no gene match. Germline loops: CDR1 SEHNR, CDR2 FQNEAQ (reference sequence). CDR3 coding DNA: TGTGCCAGCAGCCTCCCGACTAGCGGGAGGAAGAACACCGGGGAGCTGTTTTTT. As protein: CASSLPTSGRKNTGELFF.

The rearrangement links TRBV29-1 to TRBJ2-5; 7 bases fit TRBD2. J lost 5 bases, V lost 1 base, and 10 bases had no gene match. The length of the CDR3 is 15 residues. Germline V CDR1 and CDR2: SQVTM, ANQGSEA. The CDR3 region is CSVEAPRGDLETQYF. Here the CDR3 DNA reads TGCAGCGTTGAAGCCCCCCGGGGGGATCTCGAGACCCAGTACTTC.

This chain connects TRBV15 to TRBJ2-7, with D possibly TRBD2 on 5 matching bases. The V end lost 0 bases, the J end lost 1 base, and 7 bases lay between the germline ends. CDR1 and CDR2 (germline): LNHNV, YYDKDF (reference sequence). This CDR3 is 14 amino acids long. The CDR3 here is CATSRDGGSYEQYF. The CDR3 DNA is TGTGCCACCAGCAGAGACGGCGGGTCCTACGAGCAGTACTTC.

The chain carries TRBV5-1 and TRBJ2-2; D tentatively reads TRBD1 or TRBD2 (5 bases each). Germline CDR1 reads SGHRS; CDR2 reads YFSETQ. The V gene lost 3 bases and the J gene lost 4 bases, with 13 bases spanning the gap. There are 15 residues in the CDR3. The CDR3 coding sequence is TGCGCCAGCAGCTCGGGGCGGAGCGGCACCGGGGAGCTGTTTTTT. The encoded protein is CASSSGRSGTGELFF.